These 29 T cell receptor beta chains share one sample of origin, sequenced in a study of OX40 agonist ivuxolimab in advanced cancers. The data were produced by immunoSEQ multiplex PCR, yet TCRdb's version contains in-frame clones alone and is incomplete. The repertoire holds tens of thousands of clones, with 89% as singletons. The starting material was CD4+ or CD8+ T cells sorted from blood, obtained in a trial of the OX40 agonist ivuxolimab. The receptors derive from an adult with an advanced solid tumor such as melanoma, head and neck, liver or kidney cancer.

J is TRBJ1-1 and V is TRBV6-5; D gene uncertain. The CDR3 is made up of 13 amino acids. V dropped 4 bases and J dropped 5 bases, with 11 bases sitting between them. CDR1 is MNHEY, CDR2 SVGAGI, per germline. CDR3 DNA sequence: TGTGCCAGCAGTTTTAATACACCGACTGAAGCTTTCTTT. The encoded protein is CASSFNTPTEAFF.

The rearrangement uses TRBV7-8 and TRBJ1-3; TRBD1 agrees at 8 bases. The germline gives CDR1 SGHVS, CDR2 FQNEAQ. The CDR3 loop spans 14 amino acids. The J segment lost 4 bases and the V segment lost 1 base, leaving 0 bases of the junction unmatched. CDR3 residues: CASSLGTGGNTIYF. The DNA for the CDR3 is TGTGCCAGCAGCTTAGGGACAGGGGGAAACACCATATATTTT.

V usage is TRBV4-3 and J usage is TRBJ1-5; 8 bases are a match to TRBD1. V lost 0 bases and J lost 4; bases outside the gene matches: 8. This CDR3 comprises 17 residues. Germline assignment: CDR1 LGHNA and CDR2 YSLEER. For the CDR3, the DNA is TGCGCCAGCAGCCAAGAAACCAGGGGGCCGCCTAATCAGCCCCAGCATTTT. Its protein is CASSQETRGPPNQPQHF.

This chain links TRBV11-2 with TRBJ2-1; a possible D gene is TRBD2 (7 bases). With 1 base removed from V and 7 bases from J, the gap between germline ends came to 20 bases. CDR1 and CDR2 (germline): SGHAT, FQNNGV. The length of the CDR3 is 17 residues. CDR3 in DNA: TGTGCCAGCAGCTTAGGAGGTATGTGGGGGGGCAGAAATGAGCAGTTCTTC. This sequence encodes CASSLGGMWGGRNEQFF.

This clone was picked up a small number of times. DNA for the CDR3: TGTGCCTGGAACCTAGCGGGACCTGACAATGAGCAGTTCTTC. Translation gives CAWNLAGPDNEQFF. V is TRBV30 and J is TRBJ2-1; 9 nucleotides line up with TRBD2. The trim removed 4 bases at V and 5 bases at J, leaving 6 bases unmatched. In germline, CDR1 is GTSNPN, CDR2 SVGIG (reference sequence). The length of the CDR3 is 14 residues.

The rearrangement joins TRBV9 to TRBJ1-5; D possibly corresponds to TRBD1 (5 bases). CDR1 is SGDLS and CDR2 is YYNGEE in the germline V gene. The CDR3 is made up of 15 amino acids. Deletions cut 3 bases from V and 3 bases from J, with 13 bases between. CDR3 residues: CASSDGASANQPQHF. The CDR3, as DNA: TGTGCCAGCAGCGATGGGGCGAGTGCCAATCAGCCCCAGCATTTT.

CDR3 in DNA: TGTGCCAGCAGCTTGGGGCAAATTGAGCAGTTCTTC. Translation: CASSLGQIEQFF. The rearrangement links TRBV5-4 to TRBJ2-1; no clear D gene. Germline V gives CDR1 SGHNT, CDR2 YYREEE (reference sequence). V was clipped by 0 bases and J by 9 bases, with 7 bases between them. The CDR3 loop spans 12 amino acids.

The CDR3 here is CASSPNPGLTGGPYNEQFF. DNA of the CDR3: TGTGCCAGCAGCCCCAACCCCGGATTGACGGGAGGGCCCTACAATGAGCAGTTCTTC. This sequence joins TRBV11-2 and TRBJ2-1, with 8 bases fitting TRBD2. CDR3 size: 19 residues. Trimming cost V 5 bases and J 2 bases; bases outside gene matches: 17. CDR1 SGHAT and CDR2 FQNNGV come from the germline V gene. Together with reference TRBV11-2 and TRBJ2-1, the CDR3 gives the full variable domain: EAGVAQSPRYKIIEKRQSVAFWCNPISGHATLYWYQQILGQGPKLLIQFQNNGVVDDSQLPKDRFSAERLKGVDSTLKIQPAKLEDSAVYLCASSPNPGLTGGPYNEQFFGPGTRLTVL.

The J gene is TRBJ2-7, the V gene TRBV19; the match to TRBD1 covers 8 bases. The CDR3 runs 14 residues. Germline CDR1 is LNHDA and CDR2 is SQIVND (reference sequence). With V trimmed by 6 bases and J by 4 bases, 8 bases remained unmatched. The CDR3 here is CASRDGDRSYEQYF. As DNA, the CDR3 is TGTGCCAGTAGAGACGGGGACAGGAGTTACGAGCAGTACTTC.

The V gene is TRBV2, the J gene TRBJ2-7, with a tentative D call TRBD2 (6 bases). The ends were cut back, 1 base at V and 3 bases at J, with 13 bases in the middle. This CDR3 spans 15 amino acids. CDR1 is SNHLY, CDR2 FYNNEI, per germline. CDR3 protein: CASSEEGSGYYEQYF. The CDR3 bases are TGTGCCAGCAGTGAAGAAGGTAGCGGATACTACGAGCAGTACTTC.

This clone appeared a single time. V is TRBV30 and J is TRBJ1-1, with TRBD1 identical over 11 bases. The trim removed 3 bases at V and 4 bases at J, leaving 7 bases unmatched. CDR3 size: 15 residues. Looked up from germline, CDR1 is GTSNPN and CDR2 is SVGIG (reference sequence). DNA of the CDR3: TGTGCCTGGAGCGCACCTGGGACAGGGGGCACTGAAGCTTTCTTT. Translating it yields CAWSAPGTGGTEAFF.

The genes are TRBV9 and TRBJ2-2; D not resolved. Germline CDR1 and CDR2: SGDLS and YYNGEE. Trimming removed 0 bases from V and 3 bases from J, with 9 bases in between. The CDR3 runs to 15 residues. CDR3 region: CASSVALGYTGELFF. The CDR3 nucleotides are TGTGCCAGCAGCGTAGCGCTCGGGTACACCGGGGAGCTGTTTTTT.

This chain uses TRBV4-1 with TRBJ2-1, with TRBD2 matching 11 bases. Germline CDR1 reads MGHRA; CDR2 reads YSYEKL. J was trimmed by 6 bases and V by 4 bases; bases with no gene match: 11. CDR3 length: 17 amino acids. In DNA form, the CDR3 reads TGCGCCAGCAGCCTCATCCCCGGGACTAGCGGATCCAATGAGCAGTTCTTC. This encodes CASSLIPGTSGSNEQFF.

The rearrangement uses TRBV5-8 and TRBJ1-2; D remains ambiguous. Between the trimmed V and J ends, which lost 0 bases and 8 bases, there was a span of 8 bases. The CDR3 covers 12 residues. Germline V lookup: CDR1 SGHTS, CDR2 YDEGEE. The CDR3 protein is CASSLGQEGYTF. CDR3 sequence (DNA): TGTGCCAGCAGCTTGGGGCAGGAGGGCTACACCTTC.

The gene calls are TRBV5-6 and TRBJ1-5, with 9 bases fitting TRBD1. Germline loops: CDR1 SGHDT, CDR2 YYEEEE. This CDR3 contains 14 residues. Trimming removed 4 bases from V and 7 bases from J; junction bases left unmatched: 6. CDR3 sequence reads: CASSRDRAGQPQHF. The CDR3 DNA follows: TGTGCCAGCAGCAGGGACAGGGCAGGCCAGCCCCAGCATTTT.

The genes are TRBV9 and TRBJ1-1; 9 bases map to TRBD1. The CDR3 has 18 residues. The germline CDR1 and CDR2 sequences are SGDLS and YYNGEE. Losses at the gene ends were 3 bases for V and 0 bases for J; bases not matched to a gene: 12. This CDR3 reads CASSAHGTGNFMNTEAFF. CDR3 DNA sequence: TGTGCCAGCAGCGCCCACGGGACAGGGAATTTCATGAACACTGAAGCTTTCTTT.

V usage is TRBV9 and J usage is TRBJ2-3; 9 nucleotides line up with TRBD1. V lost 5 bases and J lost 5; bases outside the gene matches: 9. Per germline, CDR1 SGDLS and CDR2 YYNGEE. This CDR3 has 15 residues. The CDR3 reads CASRGGDRVGDTQYF. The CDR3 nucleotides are TGTGCCAGCAGAGGGGGGGACAGGGTTGGAGATACGCAGTATTTT.

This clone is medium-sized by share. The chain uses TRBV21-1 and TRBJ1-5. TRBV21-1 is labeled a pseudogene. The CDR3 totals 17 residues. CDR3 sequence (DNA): TGTGCCAGCAGCAAAGGGGATGGGGGTAGGGCCAATCAGCCCCAGCATTTT. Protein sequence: CASSKGDGGRANQPQHF.

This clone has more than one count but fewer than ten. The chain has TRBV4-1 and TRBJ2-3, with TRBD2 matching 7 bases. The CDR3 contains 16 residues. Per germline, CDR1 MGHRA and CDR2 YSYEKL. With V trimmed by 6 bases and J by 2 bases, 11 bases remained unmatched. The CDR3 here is CASSLPGGSFTDTQYF. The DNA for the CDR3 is TGCGCCAGCAGTCTCCCCGGCGGGAGTTTCACAGATACGCAGTATTTT.

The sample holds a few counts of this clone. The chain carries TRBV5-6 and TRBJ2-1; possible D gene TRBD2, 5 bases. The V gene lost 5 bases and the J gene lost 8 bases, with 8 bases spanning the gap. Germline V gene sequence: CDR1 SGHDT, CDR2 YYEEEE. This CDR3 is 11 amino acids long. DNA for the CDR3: TGTGCCAGCAGTTCGGGATATGAGCAGTTCTTC. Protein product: CASSSGYEQFF.

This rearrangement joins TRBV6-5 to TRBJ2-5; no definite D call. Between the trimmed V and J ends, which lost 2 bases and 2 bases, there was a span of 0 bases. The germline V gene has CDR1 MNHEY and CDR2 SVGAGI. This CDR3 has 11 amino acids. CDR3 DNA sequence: TGTGCCAGCAGTTACCAAGAGACCCAGTACTTC. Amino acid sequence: CASSYQETQYF.

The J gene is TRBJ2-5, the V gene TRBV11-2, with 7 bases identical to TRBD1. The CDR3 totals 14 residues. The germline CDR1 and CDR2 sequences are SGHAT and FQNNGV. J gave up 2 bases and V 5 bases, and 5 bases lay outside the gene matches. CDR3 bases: TGTGCCAGCAGCACCTGGGACAGACAAGAGACCCAGTACTTC. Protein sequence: CASSTWDRQETQYF.

CDR3 bases: TGTGCCAGCAGTGGATTAGCCAAAAACATTCAGTACTTC. Its translation is CASSGLAKNIQYF. The chain couples TRBV6-1 to TRBJ2-4; D is undetermined. Trimming stripped 4 bases from V and 0 bases from J, with 4 bases between. Germline values: CDR1 MNHNS, CDR2 SASEGT. The CDR3 runs 13 residues.

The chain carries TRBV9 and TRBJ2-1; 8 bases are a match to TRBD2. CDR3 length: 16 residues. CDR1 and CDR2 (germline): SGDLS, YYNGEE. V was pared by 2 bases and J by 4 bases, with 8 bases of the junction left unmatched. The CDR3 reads CASSVNPGLVYNEQFF. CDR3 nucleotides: TGTGCCAGCAGCGTGAACCCGGGACTAGTATACAATGAGCAGTTCTTC.

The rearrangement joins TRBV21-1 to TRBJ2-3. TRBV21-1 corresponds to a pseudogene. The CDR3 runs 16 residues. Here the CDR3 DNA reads TGTGCCAGCAGCAATACGGCAGGGCGGGTGGCGGATACGCAGTATTTT. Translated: CASSNTAGRVADTQYF.

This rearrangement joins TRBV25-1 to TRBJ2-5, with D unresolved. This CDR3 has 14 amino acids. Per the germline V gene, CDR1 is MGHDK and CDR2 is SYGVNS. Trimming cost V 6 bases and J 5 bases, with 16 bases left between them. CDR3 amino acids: CASRKDGARETQYF. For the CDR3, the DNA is TGTGCCAGCAGAAAGGACGGAGCCAGGGAGACCCAGTACTTC.

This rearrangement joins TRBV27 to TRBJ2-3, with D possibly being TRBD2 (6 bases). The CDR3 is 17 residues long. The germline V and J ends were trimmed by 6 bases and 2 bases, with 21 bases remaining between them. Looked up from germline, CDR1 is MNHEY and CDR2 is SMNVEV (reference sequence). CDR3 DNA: TGTGCCAGCAGCCTAAGTCTCGGGAGCCTCCCCACAGATACGCAGTATTTT. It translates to CASSLSLGSLPTDTQYF.

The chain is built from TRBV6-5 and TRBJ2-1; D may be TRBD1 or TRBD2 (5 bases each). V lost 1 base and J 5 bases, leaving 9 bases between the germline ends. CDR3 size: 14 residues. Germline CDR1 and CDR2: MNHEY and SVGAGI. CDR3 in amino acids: CASSYFLGDNEQFF. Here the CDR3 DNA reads TGTGCCAGCAGTTACTTTCTGGGGGACAATGAGCAGTTCTTC.

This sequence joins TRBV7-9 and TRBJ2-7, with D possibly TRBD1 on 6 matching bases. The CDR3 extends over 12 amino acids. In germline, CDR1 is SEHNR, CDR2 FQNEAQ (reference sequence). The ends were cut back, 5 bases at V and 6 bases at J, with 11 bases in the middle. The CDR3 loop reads CASSPGAGEQYF. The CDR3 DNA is TGTGCCAGCAGCCCAGGGGCGGGCGAGCAGTACTTC. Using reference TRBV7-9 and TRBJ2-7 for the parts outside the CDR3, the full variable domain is DTGVSQNPRHKITKRGQNVTFRCDPISEHNRLYWYRQTLGQGPEFLTYFQNEAQLEKSRLLSDRFSAERPKGSFSTLEIQRTEQGDSAMYLCASSPGAGEQYFGPGTRLTVT.